Each of the 29 T cell receptor beta chains below was sequenced from the same sample in a study of response to subunit inactivated influenza vaccine. TCRdb used MiXCR to reprocess the RT-PCR reads, holding one entry per CDR3 protein. The data show about 700,000 distinct CDR3 sequences, 11% to 15% seen once. Sequenced here: PBMCs from blood, sampled 14 days before vaccination. The receptors here all came from a man aged 50 to 59 who received an inactivated influenza vaccine.

This clonotype was seen only a few times. The genes are TRBV6-2 or TRBV6-3 and TRBJ2-2, with D possibly TRBD1 on 7 matching bases. Germline CDR1 and CDR2: MNHEY and SVGEGT. CDR3 size: 17 residues. The V gene lost 7 bases and the J gene lost 5 bases, with 23 bases spanning the gap. CDR3 DNA sequence: TGTGCCAGCATTAAAAGGAGGGGGCGCTGGGAAACCGGGGAGCTGTTTTTT. Encoded protein: CASIKRRGRWETGELFF.

This clonotype was observed a few times. The DNA for the CDR3 is TGTGCCAGCAGTTACTCACCACGGACGGGAGCAACTAATGAAAAACTGTTTTTT. Translating it yields CASSYSPRTGATNEKLFF. The rearrangement joins TRBV6-5 to TRBJ1-4, with D unresolved. With 0 bases removed from V and 0 bases from J, the gap between germline ends came to 14 bases. Germline V gives CDR1 MNHEY, CDR2 SVGAGI. The CDR3 is made up of 18 amino acids.

This clonotype was detected a few times. V usage is TRBV12-3 or TRBV12-4 and J usage is TRBJ2-7; D might be TRBD1 (5 bases). There are 14 residues in the CDR3. Trimming pared 3 bases from V and 6 bases from J, leaving 15 bases between. CDR3 amino acids: CASSFGGRAREQYF. The CDR3 DNA sequence: TGTGCCAGCAGTTTTGGTGGCAGGGCACGCGAGCAGTACTTC.

This chain links TRBV20-1 with TRBJ2-7; tentatively, D is TRBD2 (6 bases). Trimming cost V 0 bases and J 3 bases, with 12 bases left between them. This CDR3 region has 14 residues. CDR1 and CDR2 from the germline V gene are DFQATT and SNEGSKA (reference sequence). CDR3 in DNA: TGCAGTGCTAGAGATTGGGGGGAAAACTACGAGCAGTACTTC. Its translation is CSARDWGENYEQYF.

The chain joins TRBV28 to TRBJ1-5, with 7 nucleotides matching TRBD1. CDR3 size: 14 residues. Germline V gene data show CDR1 as MDHEN and CDR2 as SYDVKM. The V gene end was trimmed by 10 bases and the J gene end by 7 bases; junction bases not matched to a gene: 13. As DNA, the CDR3 is TGTGCCACCGTAAAGACAGGGTATAGGCAGCCCCAGCATTTT. This gives the protein CATVKTGYRQPQHF.

This chain connects TRBV29-1 to TRBJ2-6; D remains unclear. Germline V gene data show CDR1 as SQVTM and CDR2 as ANQGSEA. The germline V and J ends were trimmed by 4 bases and 0 bases, with 10 bases remaining between them. There are 15 residues in the CDR3. The CDR3: CSVVLQSSGANVLTF. CDR3 sequence (DNA): TGCAGCGTTGTATTACAGAGCTCTGGGGCCAACGTCCTGACTTTC. Variable domain in full (rest from reference TRBV29-1 and TRBJ2-6): SAVISQKPSRDICQRGTSLTIQCQVDSQVTMMFWYRQQPGQSLTLIATANQGSEATYESGFVIDKFPISRPNLTFSTLTVSNMSPEDSSIYLCSVVLQSSGANVLTFGAGSRLTVL.

The chain carries TRBV12-3 or TRBV12-4 and TRBJ2-3; 15 bases align to TRBD2. The V gene end was trimmed by 8 bases and the J gene end by 3 bases; junction bases not matched to a gene: 12. There are 18 residues in the CDR3. The CDR3 spells CASCPGLAGGFTTDTQYF. Written as DNA, the CDR3 is TGTGCCAGCTGTCCGGGACTAGCGGGAGGATTCACGACAGATACGCAGTATTTT.

The sample holds a few counts of this clonotype. The junction departs from germline at one end; a sequencing error may be responsible. The J gene is TRBJ2-3, the V gene TRBV29-1; D might be TRBD2 (5 bases). This CDR3 is built from 12 residues. CDR1 and CDR2 (germline): SQVTM, ANQGSEA. In nucleotides, the CDR3 is TGTAGCGTTTTTAGTAGGGAGGATACGCAGTATTTT. As protein: CSVFSREDTQYF.

This chain connects TRBV12-3 or TRBV12-4 to TRBJ2-1; 11 bases match TRBD2. The ends lost 5 bases at V and 8 bases at J; junction bases unmatched: 8. The CDR3 spans 15 residues. The CDR3 spells CASSDSGRAGDEQFF. The DNA for the CDR3 is TGTGCCAGCAGTGATAGCGGGAGGGCCGGGGATGAGCAGTTCTTC.

This clonotype was recorded at least ten times. J is TRBJ1-4 and V is TRBV5-6; D is perhaps TRBD1 (6 bases). This CDR3 region has 14 residues. From germline, CDR1 is SGHDT and CDR2 YYEEEE. Trimming stripped 4 bases from V and 7 bases from J, with 14 bases between. CDR3 protein: CASSRGGVSEKLFF. In nucleotides, the CDR3 is TGTGCCAGCAGCCGAGGGGGGGTCTCTGAAAAACTGTTTTTT.

This clonotype came up a few times. V gene TRBV28 combines with J gene TRBJ2-1, with 9 bases fitting TRBD1. The CDR3 extends over 15 amino acids. V lost 5 bases, J lost 2 bases, and 4 bases stayed unmatched. Germline V lookup: CDR1 MDHEN, CDR2 SYDVKM. As DNA, the CDR3 is TGTGCCAGCAGTACCGGGACAGGGACCTACAATGAGCAGTTCTTC. Amino acids: CASSTGTGTYNEQFF. Filled out from reference TRBV28 and TRBJ2-1, the complete variable domain reads DVKVTQSSRYLVKRTGEKVFLECVQDMDHENMFWYRQDPGLGLRLIYFSYDVKMKEKGDIPEGYSVSREKKERFSLILESASTNQTSMYLCASSTGTGTYNEQFFGPGTRLTVL.

This clonotype was seen a handful of times. The gene calls are TRBV21-1 and TRBJ2-7; the D call of TRBD2 is as the table states it, not checked on the DNA. TRBV21-1 represents a pseudogene. This CDR3 is built from 18 residues. This chain's CDR3 is CASSSATTGPCLTYEQYF. Written as DNA, the CDR3 is TGTGCCAGCAGCTCCGCCACCACCGGGCCCTGCCTTACCTACGAGCAGTACTTC.

This clonotype occurred a few times. The rearrangement links TRBV11-2 to TRBJ2-7; D remains unclear. V shed 2 bases and J shed 0 bases, with 17 bases lying between them. This CDR3 has 17 residues. Per the germline V gene, CDR1 is SGHAT and CDR2 is FQNNGV. The chain's CDR3 is CASSLTRTTPYSYEQYF. CDR3 nucleotide sequence: TGTGCCAGCAGCTTAACCCGCACAACCCCGTACTCCTACGAGCAGTACTTC.

This clonotype was found a few times. The chain has TRBV2 and TRBJ2-2; TRBD1 matches at 8 bases. CDR1 and CDR2 (germline): SNHLY, FYNNEI. The CDR3 loop spans 16 amino acids. Trimming cost V 5 bases and J 3 bases; bases outside gene matches: 8. In DNA, the CDR3 is TGTGCCAGCAGTACCAACAGGGGGGTGTACACCGGGGAGCTGTTTTTT. This translates into CASSTNRGVYTGELFF.

V is TRBV6-2 or TRBV6-3 and J is TRBJ2-1, with a tentative D call TRBD2 (6 bases). Trimming removed 5 bases at V and 6 bases at J, with 14 bases between. From germline, CDR1 is MNHEY and CDR2 SVGEGT. CDR3 size: 14 residues. In DNA form, the CDR3 reads TGTGCCAGCAGTCAATTCCTAGCGAGCAATGAGCAGTTCTTC. Its protein product is CASSQFLASNEQFF.

The chain combines TRBV9 with TRBJ2-1; 11 bases align to TRBD2. The CDR3 has 15 amino acids. V shed 1 base, J shed 8 bases, and the junction held 5 bases outside the gene matches. Germline assignment: CDR1 SGDLS and CDR2 YYNGEE. The chain's CDR3 is CASSVISGGAHEQFF. The CDR3 DNA sequence: TGTGCCAGCAGCGTAATTAGCGGGGGGGCCCATGAGCAGTTCTTC.

This clonotype was counted a few times. This sequence joins TRBV18 and TRBJ2-7; D gene unclear. Germline values: CDR1 KGHSH, CDR2 LQKENI. V was trimmed by 8 bases and J by 1 base, leaving 18 bases between them. The CDR3 length is 15 residues. In DNA form, the CDR3 reads TGTGCCAGCGCCACAGACACACCTGCTTCCTACGAGCAGTACTTC. Translation gives CASATDTPASYEQYF.

This clonotype has a count of ten or more. V gene TRBV20-1 combines with J gene TRBJ2-7; D may correspond to TRBD1 or TRBD2 (5 bases each). Germline loops: CDR1 DFQATT, CDR2 SNEGSKA (reference sequence). The CDR3 runs to 16 residues. V lost 2 bases and J 3 bases, leaving 20 bases between the germline ends. CDR3 DNA: TGCAGTGCTAGACCTCTTCCCGGGACGATAGACTACGAGCAGTACTTC. This translates into CSARPLPGTIDYEQYF.

This clonotype was observed a handful of times. The CDR3 is CASPGEEGTEAFF. As DNA, the CDR3 is TGTGCCAGCCCCGGGGAGGAAGGCACTGAAGCTTTCTTT. The rearrangement uses TRBV14 and TRBJ1-1; no firm D call. Germline V gene sequence: CDR1 SGHDN, CDR2 FVKESK. This CDR3 has 13 amino acids. V shed 8 bases and J shed 4 bases, with 14 bases lying between them. Full variable domain (rest looked up from reference TRBV14 and TRBJ1-1): EAGVTQFPSHSVIEKGQTVTLRCDPISGHDNLYWYRRVMGKEIKFLLHFVKESKQDESGMPNNRFLAERTGGTYSTLKVQPAELEDSGVYFCASPGEEGTEAFFGQGTRLTVV.

There are a few counts of this clonotype. The chain couples TRBV7-2 to TRBJ1-2, with D unclear. V was clipped by 6 bases and J by 7 bases, with 9 bases between them. CDR1 is SGHTA and CDR2 is FQGNSA in the germline V gene. The CDR3 loop spans 11 amino acids. The CDR3 DNA is TGTGCCAGCAGTGCGAGGGTTGGCTACACCTTC. Protein: CASSARVGYTF.

The chain recombines TRBV29-1 with TRBJ2-7; 7 bases are a match to TRBD1. Germline V CDR1 and CDR2: SQVTM, ANQGSEA. V was clipped by 4 bases and J by 2 bases; unmatched bases: 5. The CDR3 runs 13 residues. The CDR3 DNA reads TGCAGCGTTGCGGGACAGTTAACCTACGAGCAGTACTTC. Translation gives CSVAGQLTYEQYF.

The chain joins TRBV4-3 to TRBJ2-5; TRBD2 matches 8 bases. V lost 4 bases to trimming and J lost 6 bases; unmatched junction nucleotides: 10. The V gene's germline CDR1 is LGHNA and CDR2 YSLEER. The CDR3 spans 15 residues. The CDR3 DNA sequence: TGCGCCAGCAGCCGAGCGGGGGCGGACCAGAAGACCCAGTACTTC. Translating gives CASSRAGADQKTQYF.

The DNA for the CDR3 is TGTGCCAGCAGCTTAGATTCGGTATCAGAGACCCAGTACTTC. Amino acids: CASSLDSVSETQYF. This rearrangement joins TRBV11-2 to TRBJ2-5; D is unclear. Germline CDR1 is SGHAT and CDR2 is FQNNGV. CDR3 length: 14 amino acids. V lost 0 bases to trimming and J lost 4 bases, with 9 bases between them.

This clonotype turned up a few times. V usage is TRBV6-6 and J usage is TRBJ1-2; TRBD1 might be the D (5 bases). This CDR3 has 12 residues. V was trimmed by 7 bases and J by 5 bases, leaving 11 bases between them. Germline assignment: CDR1 MNHNY and CDR2 SVGAGI (reference sequence). As DNA, the CDR3 is TGTGCCAGCACCGGGACTTTATATGGCTACACCTTC. Translation gives CASTGTLYGYTF.

The chain uses TRBV6-5 and TRBJ1-5; D is undetermined. Trimming removed 0 bases from V and 4 bases from J, with 13 bases in between. Germline V lookup: CDR1 MNHEY, CDR2 SVGAGI. The CDR3 consists of 16 residues. The CDR3 nucleotides are TGTGCCAGCAGTTACTCGGGAGCTTTTGGAAATCAGCCCCAGCATTTT. It codes for CASSYSGAFGNQPQHF.

The gene calls are TRBV11-1 and TRBJ2-7; D is possibly TRBD1 (6 bases). Germline CDR1 is SGHAT and CDR2 is FQDESV (reference sequence). V shed 2 bases and J shed 2 bases, with 22 bases lying between them. This CDR3 is 18 amino acids long. CDR3 DNA: TGTGCCAGCAGCTTATTACGAACGGTGCGACAGGCGACCTACGAGCAGTACGTC. It encodes CASSLLRTVRQATYEQYV.

The chain joins TRBV12-3 or TRBV12-4 to TRBJ2-7; weak D call: TRBD2 (5 bases). The CDR3 consists of 16 residues. Trimming shortened V by 1 base and J by 0 bases, and 13 bases separated the two germline ends. CDR3 sequence (DNA): TGTGCCAGCAGTTTAGGAGTGTCGACTATCTCCTACGAGCAGTACTTC. It specifies CASSLGVSTISYEQYF.

The chain links TRBV2 to TRBJ1-1; no reliable D call. Trimming cost V 4 bases and J 4 bases, with 16 bases left between them. The germline V gene encodes CDR1 SNHLY and CDR2 FYNNEI. The CDR3 has 15 residues. DNA of the CDR3: TGTGCCAGCAGTGCCTTGCGGGCGCGGGCCACTGAAGCTTTCTTT. It is translated as CASSALRARATEAFF.

The chain joins TRBV6-1 to TRBJ2-5; the D gene is possibly TRBD2 (6 bases). CDR3 length equals 13 residues. V lost 3 bases, J lost 5 bases, and 10 bases lay in between. The germline V gene encodes CDR1 MNHNS and CDR2 SASEGT. CDR3 DNA: TGTGCCAGCAGTGAGGGGACTTTGGAGACCCAGTACTTC. Encoded protein: CASSEGTLETQYF.